This T cell receptor beta chain was documented in a study of glioma-infiltrating T cells. The table lists this clonotype with a few counts. The CDR3 is made up of 11 amino acids. V was cut by 5 bases and J by 5 bases, with 6 bases left in between. Germline CDR1 is MDHEN and CDR2 is SYDVKM. The iRepertoire nested amplicon-rescue multiplex PCR amplified TCR alpha and beta CDR3s from RNA. Input was about 100-450 ng of tissue mRNA or PBMC total RNA. MiXCR, applied by TCRdb to the multiplex PCR reads, yields one record per CDR3 protein. The table has about 400,000 distinct CDR3 sequences, less than 50% seen once.

V usage is TRBV28 and J usage is TRBJ1-1, with no clear D. What was sequenced was glioma tissue, nonneoplastic brain tissue, or PBMCs (not recorded which). The TCR sequence derives from a human donor with low-grade glioma or glioblastoma, undergoing nonglioma brain surgery, or in good health (not recorded which). Written as DNA, the CDR3 is TGTGCCAGCAGTCTCTCAACTGAAGCTTTCTTT. This sequence encodes CASSLSTEAFF.